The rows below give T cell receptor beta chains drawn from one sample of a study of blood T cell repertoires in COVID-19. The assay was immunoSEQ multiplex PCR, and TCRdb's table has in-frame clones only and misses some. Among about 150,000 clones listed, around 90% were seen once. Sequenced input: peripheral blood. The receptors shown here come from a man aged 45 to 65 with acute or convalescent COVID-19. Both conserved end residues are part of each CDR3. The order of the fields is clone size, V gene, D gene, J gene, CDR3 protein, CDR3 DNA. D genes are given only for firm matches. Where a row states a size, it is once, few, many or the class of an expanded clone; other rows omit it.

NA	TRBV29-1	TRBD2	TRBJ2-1	CSVARTSGAPPTEQFF	TGCAGCGTTGCCAGGACTAGCGGGGCGCCCCCCACTGAGCAGTTCTTC
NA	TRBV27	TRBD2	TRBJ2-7	CASTRFSGSEYEQYF	TGTGCCAGTACCCGGTTTAGCGGGAGCGAATACGAGCAGTACTTC
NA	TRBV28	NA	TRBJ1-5	CASSLPGASLPQHF	TGTGCCAGCAGTTTGCCAGGGGCCTCTCTTCCCCAGCATTTT
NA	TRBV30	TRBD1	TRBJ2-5	CAWSSKTGGKETQYF	TGTGCCTGGAGTTCGAAGACAGGGGGAAAGGAGACCCAGTACTTC
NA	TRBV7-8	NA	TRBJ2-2	CASSAHRDTGPPGNTGELFF	TGTGCCAGCAGCGCCCATCGGGACACAGGACCGCCCGGGAACACCGGGGAGCTGTTTTTT
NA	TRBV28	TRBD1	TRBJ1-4	CAAGTVGGEKLFF	TGTGCCGCTGGGACAGTCGGGGGTGAAAAACTGTTTTTT
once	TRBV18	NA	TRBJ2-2	CASHGGSRTGELFF	TGTGCCAGCCACGGAGGGTCCCGAACCGGGGAGCTGTTTTTT
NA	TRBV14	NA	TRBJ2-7	CASSQFRGGYEQYF	TGTGCCAGCAGCCAATTCCGGGGAGGCTACGAGCAGTACTTC
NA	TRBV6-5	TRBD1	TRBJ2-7	CASGRQGPYEQYF	TGTGCCAGCGGAAGACAGGGCCCCTACGAGCAGTACTTC
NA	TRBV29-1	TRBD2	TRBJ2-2	CSAQLAGRNTGELFF	TGCAGCGCCCAACTAGCGGGAAGGAACACCGGGGAGCTGTTTTTT
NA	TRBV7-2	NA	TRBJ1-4	CASSDRSSSGKLFF	TGTGCCAGCAGCGACAGAAGCAGTAGCGGAAAACTGTTTTTT
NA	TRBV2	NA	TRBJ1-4	CASNREGNEKLFF	TGTGCCAGCAATAGGGAGGGTAATGAAAAACTGTTTTTT
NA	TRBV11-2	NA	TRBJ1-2	CASSSYRARNYGYTF	TGTGCCAGCAGCTCATACAGGGCCCGTAACTATGGCTACACCTTC
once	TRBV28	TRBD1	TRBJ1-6	CASSFLLGTGSWTLHF	TGTGCCAGCAGTTTCCTATTGGGGACAGGCTCCTGGACCCTCCACTTT
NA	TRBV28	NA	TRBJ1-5	CASRTGYQPQHF	TGTGCCAGCAGAACAGGGTACCAGCCCCAGCATTTT
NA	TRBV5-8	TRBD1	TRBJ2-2	CASSLAGTGGSGELFF	TGTGCCAGCAGCTTGGCCGGGACAGGGGGCTCCGGGGAGCTGTTTTTT
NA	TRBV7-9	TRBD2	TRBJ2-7	CASSHSGRVYEQYF	TGTGCCAGCAGCCATAGCGGGAGAGTCTACGAGCAGTACTTC
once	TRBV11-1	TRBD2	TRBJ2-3	CASSRLAESSTDTQYF	TGTGCCAGCAGCCGACTAGCGGAATCTAGCACAGATACGCAGTATTTT
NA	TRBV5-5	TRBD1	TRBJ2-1	CASSWTGVSSYNEQFF	TGTGCCAGCAGCTGGACAGGGGTCAGCTCCTACAATGAGCAGTTCTTC
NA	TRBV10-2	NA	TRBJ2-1	CASRQGGNEQFF	TGCGCCAGCAGGCAGGGAGGAAATGAGCAGTTCTTC
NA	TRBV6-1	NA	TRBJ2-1	CASSEGSRRSGEQFF	TGTGCCAGCAGTGAAGGCAGTAGAAGGAGTGGTGAGCAGTTCTTC
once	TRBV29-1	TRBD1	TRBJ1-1	CSARTGGNTEAFF	TGCAGCGCCCGGACAGGGGGGAACACTGAAGCTTTCTTT
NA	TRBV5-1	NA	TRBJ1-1	CASGNPGAVNTEAFF	TGCGCCAGCGGGAACCCAGGGGCGGTGAACACTGAAGCTTTCTTT
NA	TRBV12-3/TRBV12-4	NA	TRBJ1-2	CASSQLGGGYTF	TGTGCCAGCAGCCAGCTCGGGGGTGGCTACACCTTC
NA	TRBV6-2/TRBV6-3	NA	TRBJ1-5	CASSSGGWYSNQPQHF	TGTGCCAGCAGTAGCGGGGGCTGGTATAGCAATCAGCCCCAGCATTTT
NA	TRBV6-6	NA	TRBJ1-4	CAARERGEKLFF	TGTGCCGCTCGAGAAAGGGGAGAAAAACTGTTTTTT
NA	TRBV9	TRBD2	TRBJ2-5	CASSAIAGGQRETQYF	TGTGCCAGCAGCGCCATAGCGGGGGGCCAAAGAGAGACCCAGTACTTC
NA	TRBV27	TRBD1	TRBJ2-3	CASRTGAFTDTQYF	TGTGCCAGCAGGACAGGGGCCTTCACAGATACGCAGTATTTT
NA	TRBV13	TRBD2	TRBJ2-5	CASSLSPRVGLAGGHETQYF	TGTGCCAGCAGCTTAAGTCCGAGAGTGGGACTAGCGGGGGGGCACGAGACCCAGTACTTC
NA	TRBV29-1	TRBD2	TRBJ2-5	CSVDPGQAGETQYF	TGCAGCGTTGACCCAGGGCAAGCGGGGGAGACCCAGTACTTC
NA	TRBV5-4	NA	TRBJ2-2	CASSEGQDTGELFF	TGTGCCAGCAGCGAAGGACAAGACACCGGGGAGCTGTTTTTT
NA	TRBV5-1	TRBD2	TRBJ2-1	CASSPSGNNEQFF	TGCGCCAGCAGCCCTAGCGGGAACAATGAGCAGTTCTTC
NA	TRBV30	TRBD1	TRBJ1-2	CAWVPGTGTYGYTF	TGTGCCTGGGTGCCTGGGACAGGAACCTATGGCTACACCTTC
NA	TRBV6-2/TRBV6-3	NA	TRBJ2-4	CASSHQAGVKNIQYF	TGTGCCAGCAGTCACCAGGCAGGGGTCAAAAACATTCAGTACTTC
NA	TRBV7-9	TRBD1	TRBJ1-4	CASSLAPQGIEKLFF	TGTGCCAGCAGCTTAGCCCCACAGGGGATTGAAAAACTGTTTTTT
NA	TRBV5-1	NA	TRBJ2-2	CASSLNSENTGELFF	TGCGCCAGCAGCTTGAACTCCGAGAACACCGGGGAGCTGTTTTTT
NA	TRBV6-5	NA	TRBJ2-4	CASSFTPHHGGQYF	TGTGCCAGCAGTTTCACGCCGCATCACGGGGGTCAGTACTTC
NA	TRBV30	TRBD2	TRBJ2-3	CAWSFGLEDTQYF	TGTGCCTGGAGTTTTGGACTAGAAGATACGCAGTATTTT
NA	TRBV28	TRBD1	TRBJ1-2	CASSSPGQTYGYTF	TGTGCCAGCAGTAGCCCGGGACAGACCTATGGCTACACCTTC
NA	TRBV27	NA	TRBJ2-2	CASSPYRENTGELFF	TGTGCCAGCAGTCCATACAGGGAAAACACCGGGGAGCTGTTTTTT
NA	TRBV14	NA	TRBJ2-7	CASSQNRGLGHEQYF	TGTGCCAGCAGCCAAAACAGGGGACTCGGCCACGAGCAGTACTTC
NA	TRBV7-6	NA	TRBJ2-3	CASSLSGGATDTQYF	TGTGCCAGCAGCTTATCCGGCGGGGCCACAGATACGCAGTATTTT
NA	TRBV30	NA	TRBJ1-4	CAWTVKTNEKLFF	TGTGCCTGGACGGTAAAAACTAATGAAAAACTGTTTTTT
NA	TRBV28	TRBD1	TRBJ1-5	CASNRGVRQPQHF	TGTGCCAGCAACAGGGGGGTTAGGCAGCCCCAGCATTTT
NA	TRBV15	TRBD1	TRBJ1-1	CATSRHQGGTEAFF	TGTGCCACCAGCCGGCACCAGGGGGGCACTGAAGCTTTCTTT
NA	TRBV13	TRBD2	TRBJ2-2	CASREQPGLAGAGTGELFF	TGTGCCAGCAGGGAACAGCCGGGACTAGCGGGAGCGGGAACCGGGGAGCTGTTTTTT
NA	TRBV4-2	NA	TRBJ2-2	CASSQEKGAISGELFF	TGTGCCAGCAGCCAAGAGAAGGGAGCTATCTCTGGGGAGCTGTTTTTT
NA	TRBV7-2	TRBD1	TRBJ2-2	CASRRQGAAGELFF	TGTGCCAGCAGGCGACAGGGGGCGGCCGGGGAGCTGTTTTTT
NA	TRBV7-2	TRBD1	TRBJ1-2	CASSYDRERGYTF	TGTGCCAGCAGCTATGACAGGGAACGCGGCTACACCTTC
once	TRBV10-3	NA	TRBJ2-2	CAISDLTGTHTGELFF	TGTGCCATCAGTGACCTCACCGGGACACACACCGGGGAGCTGTTTTTT
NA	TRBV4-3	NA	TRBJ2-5	CASSQSGTRGETQYF	TGCGCCAGCAGCCAAAGCGGGACACGCGGAGAGACCCAGTACTTC
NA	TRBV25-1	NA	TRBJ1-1	CASSSSGHGTKEAFF	TGTGCCAGCAGTTCGTCGGGACACGGAACAAAGGAAGCTTTCTTT
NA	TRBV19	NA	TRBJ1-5	CASTHRANQPQHF	TGTGCCAGTACCCACAGAGCCAATCAGCCCCAGCATTTT
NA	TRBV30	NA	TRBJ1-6	CAWSVGLFDNSPLHF	TGTGCCTGGAGTGTAGGACTCTTCGATAATTCACCCCTCCACTTT
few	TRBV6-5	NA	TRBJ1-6	CASTHPEGSPLHF	TGTGCCAGCACTCACCCCGAGGGTTCACCCCTCCACTTT
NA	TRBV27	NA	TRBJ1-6	CASSLWGGGSPLHF	TGTGCCAGCAGTTTATGGGGGGGAGGTTCACCCCTCCACTTT
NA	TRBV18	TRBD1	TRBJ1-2	CASSPTVLGQGGGYTF	TGTGCCAGCTCACCGACAGTTTTGGGACAGGGCGGTGGCTACACCTTC
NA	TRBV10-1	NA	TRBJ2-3	CASSPLIQGFADTQYF	TGCGCCAGCAGTCCGCTAATACAGGGTTTTGCAGATACGCAGTATTTT
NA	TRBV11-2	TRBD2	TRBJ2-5	CASSDGTSGSGTQYF	TGTGCCAGCAGCGACGGGACTAGCGGGAGTGGGACCCAGTACTTC